A selection of T cell receptor beta chains follows, all from one sample in a study of identical twins. TCRdb redid the calling of the 5' RACE reads with MiXCR, one entry per CDR3 protein. This table holds approximately 890,000 distinct CDR3 sequences, 9% to 15% found once. This same sample was also taken into another study, of yellow fever vaccine responses in identical twins.

The material sequenced was PBMCs. These receptors originate from a woman aged 18-29 years in good health. CDR3s include the opening cysteine and the closing phenylalanine or tryptophan. The order of the fields is D gene, V gene, CDR3 length, J gene, clone size, CDR3 DNA, CDR3 protein. D genes are given only for firm matches. Expanded clones are given a class, and other clones once, few, many or no size at all.

D: TRBD2; V: TRBV4-1; length: 15; J: TRBJ2-5; size: NA; DNA: TGCGCCAGCAGCCTAGCGAGGCTAGCGGTCGAGACCCAGTACTTC; CDR3: CASSLARLAVETQYF
D: TRBD1; V: TRBV3-1; length: 18; J: TRBJ1-4; size: NA; DNA: TGTGCCAGCAGCCACCGAACAGGGGCGAGGACCAGAGGTGAAAAACTGTTTTTT; CDR3: CASSHRTGARTRGEKLFF
D: NA; V: TRBV5-1; length: 13; J: TRBJ1-2; size: many; DNA: TGCGCCAGCAGCTTGAACGAGGGGTACGGCTACACCTTC; CDR3: CASSLNEGYGYTF
D: TRBD1; V: TRBV2; length: 14; J: TRBJ1-2; size: NA; DNA: TGTGCCAGCAGTGAAGACGGCAGGGGGCGAGGCTACACCTTC; CDR3: CASSEDGRGRGYTF
D: TRBD2; V: TRBV12-3/TRBV12-4; length: 15; J: TRBJ2-3; size: NA; DNA: TGTGCCAGCAGTTTAGATGGGACTAGCGCCGGTACGCAGTATTTT; CDR3: CASSLDGTSAGTQYF
D: TRBD1; V: TRBV11-2; length: 18; J: TRBJ2-7; size: NA; DNA: TGTGCCAGCAGCTCCGGGACAGGGGCACCCCATATCTCCTACGAGCAGTACTTC; CDR3: CASSSGTGAPHISYEQYF
D: NA; V: TRBV2; length: 15; J: TRBJ2-5; size: NA; DNA: TGTGCCAGCAGTGACTCGGCAGTGCCACAAGAGACCCAGTACTTC; CDR3: CASSDSAVPQETQYF
D: TRBD1; V: TRBV6-1; length: 15; J: TRBJ2-1; size: few; DNA: TGTGCCAGCAGTCCCGACAGGGGGATAGGGAATGAGCAGTTCTTC; CDR3: CASSPDRGIGNEQFF
D: TRBD1; V: TRBV3-1; length: 16; J: TRBJ2-2; size: NA; DNA: TGTGCCAGCAGCCACCACGGGACAGGGAACACCGGGGAGCTGTTTTTT; CDR3: CASSHHGTGNTGELFF
D: TRBD2; V: TRBV6-2/TRBV6-3; length: 16; J: TRBJ2-7; size: few; DNA: TGTGCCAGCAGTTACGGACTAGCACAGCGCTCCTACGAGCAGTACTTC; CDR3: CASSYGLAQRSYEQYF
D: NA; V: TRBV6-5; length: 14; J: TRBJ2-3; size: NA; DNA: TGTGCCAGCAGTTACCTGACTAGCACAGATACGCAGTATTTT; CDR3: CASSYLTSTDTQYF
D: NA; V: TRBV20-1; length: 14; J: TRBJ1-3; size: few; DNA: TGCAGTGCTACCCCCGCTGGCTCTGGAAACACCATATATTTT; CDR3: CSATPAGSGNTIYF
D: NA; V: TRBV10-3; length: 13; J: TRBJ1-2; size: NA; DNA: TGTGCCATCAGTGAGTCGAGGGTGGATGGCTACACCTTC; CDR3: CAISESRVDGYTF
D: NA; V: TRBV3-1; length: 13; J: TRBJ2-4; size: many; DNA: TGTGCCAGCAGCCAAGATCCAGGAAACATTCAGTACTTC; CDR3: CASSQDPGNIQYF
D: NA; V: TRBV29-1; length: 13; J: TRBJ2-7; size: few; DNA: TGCAGCGTCACGGACCGGGACGGCTACGAGCAGTACTTC; CDR3: CSVTDRDGYEQYF
D: NA; V: TRBV27; length: 15; J: TRBJ1-1; size: few; DNA: TGTGCCAGCATACACCTAGGGGGGCGGAACACTGAAGCTTTCTTT; CDR3: CASIHLGGRNTEAFF
D: NA; V: TRBV2; length: 16; J: TRBJ2-5; size: few; DNA: TGTGCCAGCAGTGAGATTGTAGGGGCGGTGGCAGAGACCCAGTACTTC; CDR3: CASSEIVGAVAETQYF
D: TRBD2; V: TRBV27; length: 18; J: TRBJ2-3; size: few; DNA: TGTGCCAGCAGTCTGCATTGGGACTACCAAATCAACACAGATACGCAGTATTTT; CDR3: CASSLHWDYQINTDTQYF
D: NA; V: TRBV6-2/TRBV6-3; length: 15; J: TRBJ2-3; size: NA; DNA: TGTGCCAGCAGTTCCCCGACTGACGGCACAGATACGCAGTATTTT; CDR3: CASSSPTDGTDTQYF
D: TRBD1; V: TRBV19; length: 14; J: TRBJ2-7; size: NA; DNA: TGTGCCAGTAGTATGGGGGACAGGGGTTACGAGCAGTACTTC; CDR3: CASSMGDRGYEQYF
D: NA; V: TRBV7-8; length: 14; J: TRBJ2-2; size: NA; DNA: TGTGCCAGCAGCTTACAGGGGTATATCGGGGAGCTGTTTTTT; CDR3: CASSLQGYIGELFF
D: TRBD1; V: TRBV10-3; length: 15; J: TRBJ2-2; size: few; DNA: TGTGCCATCAGGCCGGGACAGGGTTTCATCGGGGAGCTGTTTTTT; CDR3: CAIRPGQGFIGELFF
D: NA; V: TRBV27; length: 12; J: TRBJ2-1; size: few; DNA: TGTGCCAGCAGTTTTATAGGGGATGAGCAGTTCTTC; CDR3: CASSFIGDEQFF
D: NA; V: TRBV12-3/TRBV12-4; length: 15; J: TRBJ2-1; size: many; DNA: TGTGCCAGCAGCCACGACAGGCTGAGCTACAATGAGCAGTTCTTC; CDR3: CASSHDRLSYNEQFF
D: TRBD1; V: TRBV6-1; length: 13; J: TRBJ1-2; size: few; DNA: TGTGCCAGCACCCGGGACAGCATCTATGGCTACACCTTC; CDR3: CASTRDSIYGYTF
D: NA; V: TRBV20-1; length: 15; J: TRBJ2-5; size: few; DNA: TGCAGTGCTAGAGAGATGGGAGGGGGTAAAGAGACCCAGTACTTC; CDR3: CSAREMGGGKETQYF
D: TRBD2; V: TRBV12-3/TRBV12-4; length: 15; J: TRBJ2-7; size: few; DNA: TGTGCCAGCACTCGTGGGACTAGCGGTTCCTACGAGCAGTACTTC; CDR3: CASTRGTSGSYEQYF
D: NA; V: TRBV20-1; length: 12; J: TRBJ1-2; size: NA; DNA: TGCAGTGCGGGGGGCGCAGGGGAAGGCTACACCTTC; CDR3: CSAGGAGEGYTF
D: NA; V: TRBV11-1; length: 19; J: TRBJ2-1; size: NA; DNA: TGTGCCAGCAGCCCCGGGGCGGGGGCGGGTTTTGGCTCCTACAATGAGCAGTTCTTC; CDR3: CASSPGAGAGFGSYNEQFF
D: TRBD2; V: TRBV29-1; length: 13; J: TRBJ2-7; size: NA; DNA: TGCAGCGTTGAGCTAGCGGGAGTGGGGGAGCAGTACTTC; CDR3: CSVELAGVGEQYF
D: NA; V: TRBV9; length: 14; J: TRBJ1-2; size: NA; DNA: TGTGCCAGCACCCAGTCCGGGACATCTTATGGCTACACCTTC; CDR3: CASTQSGTSYGYTF
D: NA; V: TRBV27; length: 14; J: TRBJ2-5; size: many; DNA: TGTGCCAGCAGTTTAGGGGCAGGGTCAGAGACCCAGTACTTC; CDR3: CASSLGAGSETQYF
D: NA; V: TRBV24-1; length: 17; J: TRBJ2-5; size: few; DNA: TGTGCCACCAGTGACCGACCACTACAGGAAAACCAAGAGACCCAGTACTTC; CDR3: CATSDRPLQENQETQYF
D: NA; V: TRBV12-3/TRBV12-4; length: 15; J: TRBJ2-4; size: NA; DNA: TGTGCCAGCAGTCCTACAGGGCTAGCCAAAAACATTCAGTACTTC; CDR3: CASSPTGLAKNIQYF
D: NA; V: TRBV20-1; length: 15; J: TRBJ2-3; size: NA; DNA: TGCAGTGCTAGAGATCCACAGGGAGCTCGGGATACGCAGTATTTT; CDR3: CSARDPQGARDTQYF
D: NA; V: TRBV7-8; length: 15; J: TRBJ2-7; size: few; DNA: TGTGCCAGCAGCTTAGATGACACAATGGGCTACGAGCAGTACTTC; CDR3: CASSLDDTMGYEQYF
D: NA; V: TRBV7-3; length: 18; J: TRBJ2-3; size: many; DNA: TGTGCCAGCAGTTTCCGCCCCCTTAGCGAGTTTGTCGCAGATACGCAGTATTTT; CDR3: CASSFRPLSEFVADTQYF
D: NA; V: TRBV4-1; length: 14; J: TRBJ1-1; size: few; DNA: TGCGCCAGCAGCCGGCGGGGAGCGGGCACTGAAGCTTTCTTT; CDR3: CASSRRGAGTEAFF
D: TRBD2; V: TRBV20-1; length: 14; J: TRBJ2-7; size: many; DNA: TGCAGTGCTAGAGGGGCTAGCGGGAGCTACGAGCAGTACTTC; CDR3: CSARGASGSYEQYF
D: TRBD1; V: TRBV24-1; length: 14; J: TRBJ2-5; size: many; DNA: TGTGCCACCAGTGCCGGGACAGAGCAAGAGACCCAGTACTTC; CDR3: CATSAGTEQETQYF
D: NA; V: TRBV5-1; length: 15; J: TRBJ1-1; size: many; DNA: TGTGCCAGCAGTTTAGGGGGGACGGTGAACACTGAAGCTTTCTTT; CDR3: CASSLGGTVNTEAFF
D: TRBD2; V: TRBV20-1; length: 17; J: TRBJ2-3; size: many; DNA: TGCAGTGCTAGAGATCCGGGGACTAGCGGGAACACAGATACGCAGTATTTT; CDR3: CSARDPGTSGNTDTQYF